These 14 T cell receptor beta chains were all obtained from the same sample, sequenced in a study of blood T cell repertoires in COVID-19. Profiling relied on immunoSEQ multiplex PCR, and the TCRdb table lists in-frame clones only, not all of them. Here the sample spans 300,000 or so clones, roughly nine tenths being singletons. Sequences were obtained from peripheral blood. The source is a woman aged 25 to 45 with COVID-19, enrolled during active disease.

The chain employs TRBV27 and TRBJ2-5, with no clear D. This CDR3 is 14 amino acids long. V lost 2 bases to trimming and J lost 2 bases, with 9 bases between them. Looked up from germline, CDR1 is MNHEY and CDR2 is SMNVEV (reference sequence). The DNA for the CDR3 is TGTGCCAGCAGTTTAACGCCTATACAAGAGACCCAGTACTTC. This encodes CASSLTPIQETQYF.

The gene calls are TRBV7-3 and TRBJ2-3; 10 bases line up with TRBD1. The J segment lost 4 bases and the V segment lost 6 bases, leaving 7 bases of the junction unmatched. Germline V gene sequence: CDR1 SGHTA, CDR2 FQGTGA. The length of the CDR3 is 15 residues. The CDR3 sequence is CASRSGTGEPDTQYF. The DNA of the CDR3 is TGTGCCAGCAGATCCGGGACAGGGGAACCAGATACGCAGTATTTT.

The chain joins TRBV6-5 to TRBJ1-2; 9 bases are shared with TRBD1. V was clipped by 4 bases and J by 7 bases; unmatched bases: 1. Germline assignment: CDR1 MNHEY and CDR2 SVGAGI. The CDR3 has 12 residues. The CDR3 DNA is TGTGCCAGCAGTTGGACAGGGGTTGGCTACACCTTC. It encodes CASSWTGVGYTF.

The chain is built from TRBV14 and TRBJ2-5, with 12 bases lining up with TRBD2. CDR1 and CDR2 from the germline V gene are SGHDN and FVKESK. The CDR3 loop spans 17 amino acids. V was clipped by 1 base and J by 4 bases; unmatched bases: 7. CDR3 loop: CASSQGLTSGSIETQYF. In DNA form, the CDR3 reads TGTGCCAGCAGCCAAGGCCTGACTAGCGGGAGTATAGAGACCCAGTACTTC.

The chain uses TRBV7-9 and TRBJ2-3; TRBD1 agrees at 10 bases. CDR3 length: 15 residues. V shed 3 bases and J 2 bases; nucleotides not matched to a gene: 2. Germline loops: CDR1 SEHNR, CDR2 FQNEAQ (reference sequence). This CDR3 is CASSLGQGITDTQYF. The CDR3 DNA is TGTGCCAGCAGCTTGGGACAGGGGATCACAGATACGCAGTATTTT. The full variable domain, with the rest looked up from reference TRBV7-9 and TRBJ2-3, is DTGVSQNPRHKITKRGQNVTFRCDPISEHNRLYWYRQTLGQGPEFLTYFQNEAQLEKSRLLSDRFSAERPKGSFSTLEIQRTEQGDSAMYLCASSLGQGITDTQYFGPGTRLTVL.

This clone appeared once. J is TRBJ2-5 and V is TRBV19, with 7 bases that match TRBD2. The CDR3 has 13 residues. CDR1 and CDR2 (germline): LNHDA, SQIVND (reference sequence). J gave up 2 bases and V 6 bases, and 3 bases lay outside the gene matches. Here the CDR3 reads CASRLAAQETQYF. CDR3 in DNA: TGTGCCAGTAGGCTAGCGGCTCAAGAGACCCAGTACTTC.

V is TRBV29-1 and J is TRBJ1-2, with 7 bases aligning to TRBD1. The CDR3 length is 13 residues. The germline gives CDR1 SQVTM, CDR2 ANQGSEA. The junction had 8 bases not matched to a gene; V was cut back by 4 bases and J by 6 bases. DNA of the CDR3: TGCAGCGTTGGGGACAGTAATGGAAATGGCTACACCTTC. Translated: CSVGDSNGNGYTF.

This CDR3 reads CARGGLSSGNTIYF. DNA for the CDR3: TGTGCCCGCGGGGGGCTGAGCTCTGGAAACACCATATATTTT. The chain is built from TRBV30 and TRBJ1-3, with D possibly being TRBD1 (6 bases). The germline CDR1 and CDR2 sequences are GTSNPN and SVGIG (reference sequence). V was clipped by 8 bases and J by 0 bases, with 14 bases between them. This CDR3 region has 14 residues. Filled out from reference TRBV30 and TRBJ1-3, the complete variable domain reads SQTIHQWPATLVQPVGSPLSLECTVEGTSNPNLYWYRQAAGRGLQLLFYSVGIGQISSEVPQNLSASRPQDRQFILSSKKLLLSDSGFYLCARGGLSSGNTIYFGEGSWLTVV.

The V call is TRBV5-1, the J call TRBJ2-3; 7 bases match TRBD2. The CDR3 consists of 16 residues. The germline V gene has CDR1 SGHRS and CDR2 YFSETQ. The ends lost 0 bases at V and 2 bases at J; junction bases unmatched: 6. The CDR3 region is CASSLEGAGNTDTQYF. Written as DNA, the CDR3 is TGCGCCAGCAGCTTGGAGGGAGCGGGGAACACAGATACGCAGTATTTT.

This rearrangement joins TRBV29-1 to TRBJ1-5, with 8 bases identical to TRBD1. The CDR3 has 13 amino acids. V shed 6 bases and J 6 bases; nucleotides not matched to a gene: 7. Germline V gene sequence: CDR1 SQVTM, CDR2 ANQGSEA. The CDR3 bases are TGCAGCGTAGGTGGACAGGGCGGTCAGCCCCAGCATTTT. It yields the protein CSVGGQGGQPQHF.

In its sample, this clone was seen once. V usage is TRBV28 and J usage is TRBJ1-1, with 7 bases aligning to TRBD1. V shed 6 bases and J 0 bases; nucleotides not matched to a gene: 4. The CDR3 has 14 residues. The germline gives CDR1 MDHEN, CDR2 SYDVKM. The CDR3, as DNA: TGTGCCAGCAGAATGGGACAGCTGAACACTGAAGCTTTCTTT. Its translation: CASRMGQLNTEAFF. Full variable domain (remainder filled in from reference TRBV28 and TRBJ1-1): DVKVTQSSRYLVKRTGEKVFLECVQDMDHENMFWYRQDPGLGLRLIYFSYDVKMKEKGDIPEGYSVSREKKERFSLILESASTNQTSMYLCASRMGQLNTEAFFGQGTRLTVV.

The chain recombines TRBV7-2 with TRBJ1-6; 10 nucleotides match TRBD1. This CDR3 comprises 15 residues. The V gene's germline CDR1 is SGHTA and CDR2 FQGNSA. V dropped 3 bases and J dropped 8; count of bases not matched to a gene: 4. CDR3 DNA sequence: TGTGCCAGCAGCTTGACAGGGGGCCTAGATTCACCCCTCCACTTT. This sequence encodes CASSLTGGLDSPLHF.

J is TRBJ1-5 and V is TRBV30, with 9 bases identical to TRBD1. The length of the CDR3 is 14 residues. Germline-derived CDR1 and CDR2 are GTSNPN and SVGIG (reference sequence). Germline trimming cut 3 bases from V and 6 bases from J; bases unmatched to any gene: 6. The CDR3 nucleotides are TGTGCCTGGAGCGGGACAGGGATCAGTCAGCCCCAGCATTTT. Its translation: CAWSGTGISQPQHF.

The chain couples TRBV6-4 to TRBJ2-6; the D is unclear. V lost 5 bases, J lost 0 bases, and 20 bases lay in between. Per the germline V gene, CDR1 is MRHNA and CDR2 is SNTAGT. The CDR3 is made up of 19 amino acids. The CDR3 DNA reads TGTGCCAGCAGTAGGATCGCGGTTTTACCAGACTCTGGGGCCAACGTCCTGACTTTC. The encoded protein is CASSRIAVLPDSGANVLTF.